The sample holds many counts of the clone carrying this T cell receptor beta chain. The target antigen is unknown. This record belongs to a study of metastatic and nonmetastatic thyroid tumors. About the research overall: Repertoires were compared across blood and tumor or nodule tissue from malignant and benign thyroid patients. Study results and caveats: Reportedly, malignant thyroid tumors had significantly higher TCR beta diversity than benign nodules, in blood and tumor.

Prior to thyroid surgery, none of the patients had received any treatment. As handled by the study authors: A classifier of distant metastasis in papillary thyroid cancer was built from CDR3 differences (across clinicopathological groups). TCRdb re-analyzed the PCR reads through MiXCR. It is TCRdb's table, rather than the study itself, that gives the V and J calls and clone size. Of about 6,400 clones in the sample, about 31% were seen once. The material sequenced was tumor tissue. This TCR was recovered from a female donor with papillary thyroid cancer or a benign thyroid nodule (not recorded which). Some clones in this sample may be carry-over from other donors' samples.

Here the CDR3 DNA reads TGTGCCAGCAGCTCCAATAGAGGCGAGACCCAGTACTTC. Protein product: CASSSNRGETQYF. The chain carries TRBV9 and TRBJ2-5; no clear D gene. This CDR3 spans 13 amino acids. Between the trimmed V and J ends, which lost 4 bases and 5 bases, there was a span of 12 bases. The germline CDR1 and CDR2 sequences are SGDLS and YYNGEE.